This T cell receptor beta chain was identified during a study of control samples from healthy donors and cancer patients. Germline CDR1 reads SGHRS; CDR2 reads YFSETQ. The V end was cut by 2 bases, the J end by 4 bases, with 6 bases between. This CDR3 region has 13 residues. Assay used: immunoSEQ multiplex PCR; TCRdb lists only in-frame clones, some missing. The sample yields about 39,000 clones, 80% to 90% seen once. Sequencing was performed on PBMCs. The genes are TRBV5-1 and TRBJ2-2; TRBD1 might be the D (5 bases). The TCR originated in a woman aged 55-69 years with lung cancer. The chain's CDR3 is CASSFDSTGELFF. For the CDR3, the DNA is TGCGCCAGCAGCTTTGACAGCACCGGGGAGCTGTTTTTT.